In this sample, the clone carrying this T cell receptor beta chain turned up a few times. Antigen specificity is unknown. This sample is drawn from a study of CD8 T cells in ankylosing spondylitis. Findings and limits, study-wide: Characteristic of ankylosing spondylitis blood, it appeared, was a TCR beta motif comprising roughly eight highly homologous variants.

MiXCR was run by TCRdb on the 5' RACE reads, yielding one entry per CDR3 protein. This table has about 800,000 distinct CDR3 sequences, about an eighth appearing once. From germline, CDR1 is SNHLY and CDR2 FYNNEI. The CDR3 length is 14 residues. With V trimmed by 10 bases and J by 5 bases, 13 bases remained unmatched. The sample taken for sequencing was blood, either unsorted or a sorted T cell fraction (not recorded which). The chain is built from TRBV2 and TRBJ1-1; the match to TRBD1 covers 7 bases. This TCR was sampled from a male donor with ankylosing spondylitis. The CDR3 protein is CATVPSRGRTEAFF. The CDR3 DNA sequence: TGTGCCACCGTCCCAAGCAGGGGGAGGACTGAAGCTTTCTTT.